This is a list of T cell receptor beta chains from one sample in a study of OX40 agonist ivuxolimab in advanced cancers. The table came from immunoSEQ multiplex PCR; TCRdb's copy has only in-frame clones and leaves some out. The sample lists 100,000 or so clones, 65% to 90% seen once, with around 2% in the top ten. This material consisted of CD4+ or CD8+ T cells sorted from blood, taken in a trial of the OX40 agonist ivuxolimab. These receptors all stem from an adult with an advanced solid tumor such as melanoma, head and neck, liver or kidney cancer. CDR3s include the opening cysteine and the closing phenylalanine or tryptophan. Each record gives: V gene, J gene, CDR3 protein.

TRBV18	TRBJ2-5	CASSQTAAVVETQYF
TRBV5-4	TRBJ2-7	CASTIIGAGTHEQYF
TRBV6-1	TRBJ2-3	CASSEWTGGADTQYF
TRBV5-4	TRBJ2-1	CASSAGTSGIYEQFF
TRBV5-4	TRBJ2-5	CASSSGLAGLETQYF
TRBV30	TRBJ2-3	CAWSYPGTDTLKSQYF
TRBV7-6	TRBJ2-5	CASSPRLAGDGETQYF
TRBV4-1	TRBJ1-1	CASSEGQFMNTEAFF
TRBV2	TRBJ1-1	CASNPLTVNTEAFF
TRBV6-1	TRBJ1-5	CASTDRGLNQPQHF
TRBV19	TRBJ1-1	CASSRQGWNTEAFF
TRBV5-1	TRBJ2-4	CASSLVASLAKNIQYF
TRBV19	TRBJ2-1	CASSSLSYNEQFF
TRBV18	TRBJ1-4	CASSSQGEVEKLFF
TRBV6-5	TRBJ1-6	CASSSAGQGGNSPLHF
TRBV6-1	TRBJ2-7	CASSEAPLSSYEQYF
TRBV19	TRBJ1-5	CASSSLGGNQPQHF
TRBV10-3	TRBJ2-7	CAISDYSTYEQYF
TRBV2	TRBJ1-1	CASKTDMNTEAFF
TRBV5-6	TRBJ2-3	CASSVAVYVGTSTDTQYF
TRBV2	TRBJ1-1	CASSDRALVAFF
TRBV27	TRBJ2-3	CASSFGLLTDTQYF